These 10 T cell receptor beta chains were all obtained from the same sample, sequenced in a study of metastatic and nonmetastatic thyroid tumors (dated by TCRdb to the early 2020s). No treatment had been received by any patient before thyroid surgery. Library preparation was by PCR. For sequencing, an Illumina HiSeq 4000 was employed. TCRdb reprocessed the public reads (quality trimming at Q25 with fastp, clone calling with MiXCR) and kept in-frame beta chains. The sample yields over 15,000 clones; around a third were counted once. The ten largest clones add up to more than 20% of the sample. Sequenced input: adjacent normal tissue. The receptor source for this set is a female donor with papillary thyroid cancer or a benign thyroid nodule (not recorded which). Some clones in this sample may be carry-over from other donors' samples.

This sequence joins TRBV20-1 and TRBJ2-7; D remains unclear. Between the trimmed V and J ends, which lost 0 bases and 6 bases, there was a span of 21 bases. CDR1 and CDR2 from the germline V gene are DFQATT and SNEGSKA (reference sequence). This CDR3 comprises 16 residues. The CDR3 protein is CSAREGSDPVMGEQYF. The CDR3 DNA sequence: TGCAGTGCTAGAGAGGGTTCAGACCCTGTTATGGGCGAGCAGTACTTC.

This clone has more than one count but fewer than ten. The chain uses TRBV6-1 and TRBJ2-1, with a possible D match to TRBD1 (6 bases). The V gene lost 6 bases and the J gene lost 0 bases, with 12 bases spanning the gap. Germline assignment: CDR1 MNHNS and CDR2 SASEGT. CDR3 length equals 15 residues. CDR3 region: CASSGTFNSYNEQFF. The CDR3 coding sequence is TGTGCCAGCAGCGGGACATTTAACTCCTACAATGAGCAGTTCTTC.

J is TRBJ1-6 and V is TRBV6-6; D is possibly TRBD1 (6 bases). The CDR3 sequence is 17 residues long. Deletions cut 0 bases from V and 5 bases from J, with 14 bases between. Germline V gives CDR1 MNHNY, CDR2 SVGAGI (reference sequence). Here the CDR3 DNA reads TGTGCCAGCAGTTACTCGAGAGGGGGGGCAGATAATTCACCCCTCCACTTT. This sequence encodes CASSYSRGGADNSPLHF.

This clone was counted only a few times. The V call is TRBV6-1, the J call TRBJ2-3, with TRBD2 as a possible D gene (5 bases). Deletions cut 5 bases from V and 7 bases from J, with 10 bases between. Per germline, CDR1 MNHNS and CDR2 SASEGT. The CDR3 has 12 amino acids. CDR3 loop: CASSTIANTQYF. As DNA, the CDR3 is TGTGCCAGCAGTACCATAGCGAATACGCAGTATTTT.

V usage is TRBV3-1 and J usage is TRBJ2-1; 7 bases are shared with TRBD2. V gave up 0 bases and J gave up 5 bases; unmatched junction bases: 13. The CDR3 has 18 amino acids. The germline CDR1 and CDR2 sequences are LGHDT and YNNKEL (reference sequence). Here the CDR3 DNA reads TGTGCCAGCAGCCAAGATAGAGGTGGCGGGAGATCCCACAATGAGCAGTTCTTC. Translating gives CASSQDRGGGRSHNEQFF.

For the CDR3, the DNA is TGTGCCAGCTCACCACCGATAATCCCGGATACGCAGTATTTT. This encodes CASSPPIIPDTQYF. The chain couples TRBV18 to TRBJ2-3, with D unclear. CDR3 length: 14 residues. Trimming stripped 0 bases from V and 6 bases from J, with 10 bases between. Looked up from germline, CDR1 is KGHSH and CDR2 is LQKENI.

This clone was observed at least ten times. The CDR3 DNA reads TGTGCCAGCGCCCCGAACAGGGGCTATGGCTACACCTTC. Protein sequence: CASAPNRGYGYTF. The chain recombines TRBV27 with TRBJ1-2; 7 nucleotides line up with TRBD1. The CDR3 length is 13 residues. CDR1 is MNHEY and CDR2 is SMNVEV in the germline V gene (reference sequence). Trimming cost V 8 bases and J 4 bases; bases outside gene matches: 7.

The CDR3 bases are TGCAGTGCTAGATCTCTGGAGGGGGCAATATCTGGGGCCAACGTCCTGACTTTC. Its translation is CSARSLEGAISGANVLTF. The chain carries TRBV20-1 and TRBJ2-6; weak D call: TRBD1 (7 bases). The CDR3 is 18 amino acids. Germline V CDR1 and CDR2: DFQATT, SNEGSKA (reference sequence). With 2 bases removed from V and 1 base from J, the gap between germline ends came to 18 bases.

The J gene is TRBJ2-1, the V gene TRBV20-1; D uncertain. This CDR3 has 11 residues. V lost 7 bases and J 7 bases, leaving 11 bases between the germline ends. Germline V lookup: CDR1 DFQATT, CDR2 SNEGSKA (reference sequence). CDR3 region: CSGVYRNEQFF. CDR3 sequence (DNA): TGCAGTGGTGTCTATCGAAATGAGCAGTTCTTC.

By frequency in the sample, this clone is medium-sized. The chain couples TRBV11-3 to TRBJ2-5; D is unclear. Trimming shortened V by 1 base and J by 7 bases, and 4 bases separated the two germline ends. In germline, CDR1 is SGHNT, CDR2 YENEEA. The CDR3 totals 11 residues. The CDR3 is CASSLGVTQYF. CDR3 nucleotide sequence: TGTGCCAGCAGCTTAGGGGTGACCCAGTACTTC.